Each of the 21 T cell receptor beta chains below was sequenced from the same sample in a study of blood T cell repertoires in COVID-19. The table came from immunoSEQ multiplex PCR; TCRdb's copy has only in-frame clones and leaves some out. Seen here are a few hundred thousand clones, 92% observed once, and the top ten hold 18%. The sample taken for sequencing was PBMCs or T cells enriched from blood (not recorded which). All receptors derive from a woman in her thirties who had recovered from COVID-19.

V gene TRBV6-2 or TRBV6-3 combines with J gene TRBJ1-2; 7 bases fit TRBD1. From germline, CDR1 is MNHEY and CDR2 SVGEGT. With V trimmed by 5 bases and J by 3 bases, 12 bases remained unmatched. The CDR3 sequence is 16 residues long. The CDR3 sequence: CASSIGGGGEYYGYTF. CDR3 bases: TGTGCCAGCAGTATCGGTGGAGGGGGCGAATACTATGGCTACACCTTC.

The gene calls are TRBV2 and TRBJ1-2, with 8 positions matching TRBD1. Germline values: CDR1 SNHLY, CDR2 FYNNEI. The trim removed 6 bases at V and 8 bases at J, leaving 8 bases unmatched. This CDR3 is built from 13 residues. CDR3 DNA: TGTGCCAGCAGCACCCGACAGGGGCGCGGCTACACCTTC. Protein product: CASSTRQGRGYTF.

This clone was found a few times. The V gene is TRBV10-3, the J gene TRBJ2-7, with TRBD1 matching 7 bases. Germline V gene sequence: CDR1 ENHRY, CDR2 SYGVKD. The CDR3 length is 15 residues. Trimming removed 10 bases from V and 1 base from J; junction bases left unmatched: 13. DNA for the CDR3: TGTGCCACCGCCCCCGGGACAGAGACTTCCTACGAGCAGTACTTC. Translated: CATAPGTETSYEQYF.

This clone was recorded only once. The V call is TRBV20-1, the J call TRBJ2-7; tentatively, D is TRBD2 (5 bases). Germline V gives CDR1 DFQATT, CDR2 SNEGSKA (reference sequence). This CDR3 has 11 amino acids. The V end lost 1 base, the J end lost 7 bases, and 8 bases lay between the germline ends. The CDR3 here is CSARAGGEQYF. CDR3 bases: TGCAGTGCTAGAGCAGGAGGAGAGCAGTACTTC.

The rearrangement links TRBV7-6 to TRBJ2-2; unclear D gene. This CDR3 has 14 residues. Germline V gene data show CDR1 as SGHVS and CDR2 as FNYEAQ. With 5 bases removed from V and 4 bases from J, the gap between germline ends came to 11 bases. The CDR3 loop reads CASSRDTPTGELFF. The DNA for the CDR3 is TGTGCCAGCAGCCGTGACACTCCCACCGGGGAGCTGTTTTTT.

The chain recombines TRBV5-4 with TRBJ2-1; 8 nucleotides agree with TRBD2. This CDR3 spans 15 amino acids. Germline lookup yields CDR1 SGHNT and CDR2 YYREEE (reference sequence). V shed 5 bases, J shed 4 bases, and the junction held 8 bases outside the gene matches. This CDR3 is CASSRIGGGYNEQFF. In nucleotides, the CDR3 is TGTGCCAGCAGTCGAATCGGGGGGGGATACAATGAGCAGTTCTTC.

Here the CDR3 DNA reads TGTGCCACCTCAGGGGGCGCTTATAGCAATCAGCCCCAGCATTTT. Amino acid sequence: CATSGGAYSNQPQHF. This sequence joins TRBV24-1 and TRBJ1-5; 8 bases line up with TRBD1. Germline V CDR1 and CDR2: KGHDR, SFDVKD. The V segment lost 9 bases and the J segment 0 bases; nucleotides outside the gene matches: 6. The length of the CDR3 is 15 residues.

The V gene is TRBV11-3, the J gene TRBJ2-7, with a weak D call TRBD2 (5 bases). This CDR3 has 13 amino acids. CDR1 is SGHNT and CDR2 is YENEEA in the germline V gene. The V end lost 1 base, the J end lost 3 bases, and 7 bases lay between the germline ends. The CDR3 sequence is CASSLATNYEQYF. The CDR3, as DNA: TGTGCCAGCAGCTTAGCGACTAACTACGAGCAGTACTTC.

The chain employs TRBV4-2 and TRBJ2-5; D might be TRBD1 (6 bases). The ends were cut back, 3 bases at V and 4 bases at J, with 15 bases in the middle. The CDR3 is made up of 15 amino acids. Germline V gene sequence: CDR1 LGHNA, CDR2 YNFKEQ. For the CDR3, the DNA is TGTGCCAGCAGCCATTCGACAGGAGCTAGAGAGACCCAGTACTTC. Protein product: CASSHSTGARETQYF.

This clone came up once. The chain is built from TRBV28 and TRBJ1-2, with TRBD1 matching 7 bases. Germline values: CDR1 MDHEN, CDR2 SYDVKM. V was clipped by 5 bases and J by 3 bases; unmatched bases: 12. This CDR3 has 16 residues. In nucleotides, the CDR3 is TGTGCCAGCAGTCAAACAGGGGCGGCGGTAGACTATGGCTACACCTTC. Its translation: CASSQTGAAVDYGYTF.

The chain uses TRBV19 and TRBJ2-1; D is unclear. Deletions cut 0 bases from V and 0 bases from J, with 9 bases between. Germline lookup yields CDR1 LNHDA and CDR2 SQIVND (reference sequence). This CDR3 contains 16 residues. Here the CDR3 reads CASSIEILVSYNEQFF. The CDR3 DNA reads as TGTGCCAGTAGTATAGAAATCCTAGTCTCCTACAATGAGCAGTTCTTC.

This clone occurred once. This chain links TRBV7-9 with TRBJ2-1; 7 bases align to TRBD2. Trimming cost V 7 bases and J 7 bases; bases outside gene matches: 13. CDR3 length: 15 amino acids. Germline loops: CDR1 SEHNR, CDR2 FQNEAQ (reference sequence). CDR3 protein: CASTGGTTGQNEQFF. Written as DNA, the CDR3 is TGTGCCAGCACCGGTGGGACTACCGGCCAGAATGAGCAGTTCTTC.

This clone was seen more than once but under ten times. The CDR3 DNA sequence: TGTGCCAGCAGTTTGCCGGGACAGGGGACCTACGAGCAGTACTTC. Its translation is CASSLPGQGTYEQYF. This chain uses TRBV28 with TRBJ2-7, with 10 bases that match TRBD1. Germline V gene sequence: CDR1 MDHEN, CDR2 SYDVKM. The V gene end was trimmed by 3 bases and the J gene end by 2 bases; junction bases not matched to a gene: 4. CDR3 length equals 15 residues.

This chain connects TRBV5-1 to TRBJ2-2; perhaps TRBD1 as D (5 bases). Germline CDR1 is SGHRS and CDR2 is YFSETQ. Trimming stripped 0 bases from V and 4 bases from J, with 13 bases between. This CDR3 is built from 16 residues. CDR3 sequence (DNA): TGCGCCAGCAGCTTGGGGGTACAGGTTCGCACCGGGGAGCTGTTTTTT. This sequence encodes CASSLGVQVRTGELFF.

This clone was recorded only once. V gene TRBV28 combines with J gene TRBJ1-1; TRBD1 might be the D (5 bases). CDR3 length: 16 amino acids. V shed 1 base and J shed 3 bases, with 15 bases lying between them. The V gene's germline CDR1 is MDHEN and CDR2 SYDVKM. CDR3 sequence: CASSLYQGRGDTEAFF. The DNA of the CDR3 is TGTGCCAGCAGTTTATATCAGGGACGGGGGGACACTGAAGCTTTCTTT.

J is TRBJ1-1 and V is TRBV7-2, with a weak D call TRBD1 (6 bases). V was pared by 5 bases and J by 1 base, with 17 bases between. CDR3 length equals 16 residues. The germline gives CDR1 SGHTA, CDR2 FQGNSA. CDR3 amino acids: CASSPRGRGRNTEAFF. CDR3 in DNA: TGTGCCAGCAGCCCGAGGGGGAGAGGGCGGAACACTGAAGCTTTCTTT.

The V gene is TRBV11-3, the J gene TRBJ1-2; 10 nucleotides line up with TRBD1. Germline assignment: CDR1 SGHNT and CDR2 YENEEA. The V segment lost 5 bases and the J segment 6 bases; nucleotides outside the gene matches: 3. The CDR3 totals 13 residues. CDR3 DNA sequence: TGTGCCAGCAGCGCGACAGGGGGCGATGGCTACACCTTC. Encoded protein: CASSATGGDGYTF.

The gene calls are TRBV5-4 and TRBJ2-3, with 9 bases lining up with TRBD2. Per germline, CDR1 SGHNT and CDR2 YYREEE (reference sequence). This CDR3 comprises 15 residues. Trimming removed 2 bases from V and 2 bases from J; junction bases left unmatched: 3. The CDR3 DNA sequence: TGTGCCAGCAGCTTTAGCGGGGGAGACACAGATACGCAGTATTTT. It is translated as CASSFSGGDTDTQYF.

This clone was detected only once. J is TRBJ2-2 and V is TRBV28; 7 bases agree with TRBD2. Germline V gene data show CDR1 as MDHEN and CDR2 as SYDVKM. The CDR3 has 12 amino acids. V was clipped by 6 bases and J by 7 bases; unmatched bases: 2. This CDR3 is CASRTGGGELFF. CDR3 nucleotides: TGTGCCAGCAGAACGGGAGGCGGGGAGCTGTTTTTT.

The gene calls are TRBV28 and TRBJ1-1, with 7 positions matching TRBD1. V shed 7 bases, J shed 1 base, and the junction held 18 bases outside the gene matches. The CDR3 is 18 residues long. Germline V gene data show CDR1 as MDHEN and CDR2 as SYDVKM. DNA for the CDR3: TGTGCCAGCAACCCATTACGCGGGGGGACAGCTAAGAACACTGAAGCTTTCTTT. This encodes CASNPLRGGTAKNTEAFF.

The chain links TRBV9 to TRBJ2-7, with D perhaps TRBD2 (5 bases). The V and J ends lost 0 bases and 4 bases respectively, with 14 bases between them. The CDR3 spans 15 residues. The germline V gene encodes CDR1 SGDLS and CDR2 YYNGEE. The CDR3 DNA sequence: TGTGCCAGCAGCGTAGATCACGGGAACGGTTACGAGCAGTACTTC. Its protein is CASSVDHGNGYEQYF.